This T cell receptor (beta chain) stems from a study of T cells after yellow fever vaccination. This clonotype was detected many times. Trimming took 2 bases from V and 1 from J; bases not matched to a gene: 4. Germline V gives CDR1 SGHRS, CDR2 YFSETQ. CDR3 length: 16 amino acids. A single record per CDR3 protein comes from TCRdb applying MiXCR to the 5' RACE reads. This repertoire shows approximately 120,000 distinct CDR3 sequences, under 8.5% found once; its top ten account for roughly 2.5%. The clonotype originates from a man aged 18 to 30 who received the YFV17D yellow fever vaccine. The sequences come from CD4+ T cells sorted from PBMCs, collected 10 to 11 days after the first yellow fever vaccination. This chain links TRBV5-1 with TRBJ2-2; 8 bases are a match to TRBD1. The CDR3 reads CASSFTGGWNTGELFF. CDR3 bases: TGCGCCAGCAGCTTTACAGGGGGTTGGAACACCGGGGAGCTGTTTTTT.